Listed below are T cell receptor beta chains from one sample, sequenced in a study of blood T cell repertoires in COVID-19. Here immunoSEQ multiplex PCR was the method, and the copy in TCRdb shows in-frame clones only, minus some. The repertoire holds about 160,000 clones, with roughly 90% as singletons. Sequencing was carried out using peripheral blood. The receptors derive from a young man with COVID-19, enrolled during active disease. CDR3s include the opening cysteine and the closing phenylalanine or tryptophan. The D gene is left open where the match is weak. Some rows mark clone size as missing; the rest say once, few, many or name a class of expanded clone.

V gene: TRBV14
J gene: TRBJ1-1
clone size: -
D gene: -
CDR3 DNA: TGTGCCAGCAGCCAAGGGTTACGGGCTTTCTTT
CDR3 protein: CASSQGLRAFF

V gene: TRBV7-2
J gene: TRBJ1-3
clone size: -
D gene: -
CDR3 DNA: TGTGCCAGCAGCTTAGTAGGGGGAGGGGCAATCTCTGGAAACACCATATATTTT
CDR3 protein: CASSLVGGGAISGNTIYF

V gene: TRBV30
J gene: TRBJ1-6
clone size: few
D gene: -
CDR3 DNA: TGTGCCTGGAGGGGAAGCGGACTAAGGATCGCTTTT
CDR3 protein: CAWRGSGLRIAF

V gene: TRBV2
J gene: TRBJ2-7
clone size: few
D gene: TRBD1
CDR3 DNA: TGTGCCAGCAGTGGTGGGACAGAAGACTTC
CDR3 protein: CASSGGTEDF

V gene: TRBV29-1
J gene: TRBJ2-5
clone size: -
D gene: TRBD1
CDR3 DNA: TGCAGCGTTGAATACAGGGGGCAACAAGAGACCCAGTACTTC
CDR3 protein: CSVEYRGQQETQYF

V gene: TRBV7-9
J gene: TRBJ2-2
clone size: -
D gene: -
CDR3 DNA: TGTGCCAGCAGCTGGCAGACCGACAGGAGCGCGAACACCGGGGAGCTGTTTTTT
CDR3 protein: CASSWQTDRSANTGELFF

V gene: TRBV7-9
J gene: TRBJ1-4
clone size: -
D gene: -
CDR3 DNA: TGTGCCAGCAGCGCCCTGGGCACGCCTAATGAAAAACTGTTTTTT
CDR3 protein: CASSALGTPNEKLFF

V gene: TRBV9
J gene: TRBJ2-7
clone size: -
D gene: -
CDR3 DNA: TGTGCCAGCAGCGTTACACCAGGGGTCTCGGAATACGAGCAGTACTTC
CDR3 protein: CASSVTPGVSEYEQYF

V gene: TRBV29-1
J gene: TRBJ2-3
clone size: -
D gene: -
CDR3 DNA: TGCAGCGCCCGTGCAGATACGCAGTATTTT
CDR3 protein: CSARADTQYF

V gene: TRBV6-5
J gene: TRBJ1-1
clone size: -
D gene: TRBD1
CDR3 DNA: TGTGCCAGCAGTTCACCGGGACAGGGCACTGAAGCTTTCTTT
CDR3 protein: CASSSPGQGTEAFF